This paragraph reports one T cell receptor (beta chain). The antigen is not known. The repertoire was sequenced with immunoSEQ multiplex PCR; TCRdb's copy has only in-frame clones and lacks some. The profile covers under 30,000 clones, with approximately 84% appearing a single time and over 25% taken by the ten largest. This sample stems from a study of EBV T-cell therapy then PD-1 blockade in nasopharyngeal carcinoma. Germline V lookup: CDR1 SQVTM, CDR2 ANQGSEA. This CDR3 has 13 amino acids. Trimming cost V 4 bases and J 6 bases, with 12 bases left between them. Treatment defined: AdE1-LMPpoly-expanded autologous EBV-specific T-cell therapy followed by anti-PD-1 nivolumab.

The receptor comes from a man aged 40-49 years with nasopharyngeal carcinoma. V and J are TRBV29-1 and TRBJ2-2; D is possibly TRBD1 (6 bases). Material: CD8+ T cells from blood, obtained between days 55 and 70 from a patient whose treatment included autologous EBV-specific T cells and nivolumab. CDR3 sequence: CSVAGDYSGELFF. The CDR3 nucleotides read TGCAGCGTTGCAGGGGATTATTCCGGGGAGCTGTTTTTT.